Following are 17 T cell receptor beta chains from one sample sequenced in a study of neurological immune-mediated disorders. Using its own MiXCR run on the 5' RACE reads, TCRdb lists one record per CDR3 protein. The table has about 80,000 distinct CDR3 sequences, 5.8% seen once. As to time point: longitudinal time-point 2. The sample consisted of PBMCs. These receptors originate from a woman aged 60-75 years with multiple sclerosis.

Concerning this clonotype itself: This sequence may be a read error, since a much larger clone differs from it by one base. The V gene is TRBV12-3 or TRBV12-4, the J gene TRBJ1-1; no clear D gene. V was trimmed by 7 bases and J by 1 base, leaving 10 bases between them. This CDR3 comprises 13 residues. DNA of the CDR3: TGTGCCAGCAACCTGGTCCAGAACACTGAAGCTTTCTTT. Translated: CASNLVQNTEAFF.

This clonotype was found many times. V is TRBV5-1 and J is TRBJ1-2; 10 nucleotides align to TRBD1. The germline gives CDR1 SGHRS, CDR2 YFSETQ. The CDR3 is made up of 16 amino acids. Trimming took 0 bases from V and 5 from J; bases not matched to a gene: 7. CDR3 bases: TGCGCCAGCAGCTTGGCCCTCGGGACAGGGGCGTATGGCTACACCTTC. As protein: CASSLALGTGAYGYTF.

This chain uses TRBV5-1 with TRBJ2-1; TRBD1 agrees at 8 bases. The germline CDR1 and CDR2 sequences are SGHRS and YFSETQ. V gave up 5 bases and J gave up 2 bases; unmatched junction bases: 6. This CDR3 spans 15 amino acids. CDR3 amino acids: CASRTLRGPYNEQFF. Here the CDR3 DNA reads TGCGCCAGCAGAACCCTCAGGGGGCCCTACAATGAGCAGTTCTTC.

This clonotype has ten or more counts. The DNA of the CDR3 is TGTGCCAGCAGTTACTCCGGCTTGCTAACTAGCACAGATACGCAGTATTTT. Its translation is CASSYSGLLTSTDTQYF. The chain combines TRBV6-2 or TRBV6-3 with TRBJ2-3; no clear D gene. The ends were cut back, 0 bases at V and 0 bases at J, with 13 bases in the middle. This CDR3 is built from 17 residues. Germline assignment: CDR1 MNHEY and CDR2 SVGEGT.

This clonotype was picked up many times. The chain employs TRBV5-1 and TRBJ1-5, with D uncertain. V dropped 0 bases and J dropped 1 base, with 11 bases sitting between them. This CDR3 comprises 16 residues. The germline gives CDR1 SGHRS, CDR2 YFSETQ. The CDR3 nucleotides read TGCGCCAGCAGCTTGGCCGTTCTGGGGAGCAATCAGCCCCAGCATTTT. This sequence encodes CASSLAVLGSNQPQHF.

This clonotype has at least ten counts. The genes are TRBV27 and TRBJ1-5; 7 bases fit TRBD1. This CDR3 has 16 residues. With V trimmed by 4 bases and J by 0 bases, 6 bases remained unmatched. Germline CDR1 MNHEY, CDR2 SMNVEV (reference sequence). CDR3 sequence: CASSSSGGYSNQPQHF. The CDR3 DNA reads TGTGCCAGCAGTTCATCAGGGGGGTATAGCAATCAGCCCCAGCATTTT.

This clonotype was recorded many times. The rearrangement links TRBV5-1 to TRBJ1-3; 7 bases agree with TRBD1. The CDR3 runs to 14 residues. With 4 bases clipped from V and 7 bases from J, the junction kept 8 bases outside the gene matches. Per the germline V gene, CDR1 is SGHRS and CDR2 is YFSETQ. The CDR3 reads CASSATGARNTIYF. For the CDR3, the DNA is TGCGCCAGCAGCGCAACAGGGGCGAGGAACACCATATATTTT.

There are many counts of this clonotype. The chain couples TRBV3-1 to TRBJ2-7, with D possibly TRBD2 on 6 matching bases. The CDR3 is 14 residues long. The V end lost 2 bases, the J end lost 2 bases, and 10 bases lay between the germline ends. Looked up from germline, CDR1 is LGHDT and CDR2 is YNNKEL (reference sequence). This CDR3 reads CASSQIGGAYEQYF. As DNA, the CDR3 is TGTGCCAGCAGCCAAATTGGCGGGGCCTACGAGCAGTACTTC.

Points on this clonotype: With a much larger clone just one base away, this may be a read error. This chain connects TRBV28 to TRBJ2-5, with D possibly TRBD1 on 6 matching bases. CDR1 is MDHEN and CDR2 is SYDVKM in the germline V gene. The ends were cut back, 3 bases at V and 4 bases at J, with 15 bases in the middle. The CDR3 is 15 amino acids. The CDR3 region has the DNA TGTGCCAGCAGTTTTAAGCAGGGGAAGGTAGAGACCCAGTACTTC. Encoded protein: CASSFKQGKVETQYF. The entire variable domain, with the rest obtained from reference TRBV28 and TRBJ2-5, is as follows: DVKVTQSSRYLVKRTGEKVFLECVQDMDHENMFWYRQDPGLGLRLIYFSYDVKMKEKGDIPEGYSVSREKKERFSLILESASTNQTSMYLCASSFKQGKVETQYFGPGTRLLVL.

This clonotype came up many times. V gene TRBV2 combines with J gene TRBJ2-7; 7 nucleotides agree with TRBD2. The CDR3 runs 13 residues. The V segment lost 8 bases and the J segment 2 bases; nucleotides outside the gene matches: 6. Germline V CDR1 and CDR2: SNHLY, FYNNEI. The CDR3 protein is CASLRSGAYEQYF. DNA of the CDR3: TGTGCCAGCCTAAGGAGCGGGGCCTACGAGCAGTACTTC.

This clonotype came up a few times. The CDR3 sequence: CASSPDRGRYNEQFF. CDR3 in DNA: TGCGCCAGCAGCCCGGACAGGGGGCGATACAATGAGCAGTTCTTC. The J gene is TRBJ2-1, the V gene TRBV5-1; TRBD1 matches 11 bases. The junction had 4 bases not matched to a gene; V was cut back by 4 bases and J by 4 bases. Germline V gene data show CDR1 as SGHRS and CDR2 as YFSETQ. The CDR3 extends over 15 amino acids. The full variable domain, completed using reference TRBV5-1 and TRBJ2-1, is KAGVTQTPRYLIKTRGQQVTLSCSPISGHRSVSWYQQTPGQGLQFLFEYFSETQRNKGNFPGRFSGRQFSNSRSEMNVSTLELGDSALYLCASSPDRGRYNEQFFGPGTRLTVL.

Many counts were recorded for this clonotype. The chain is built from TRBV20-1 and TRBJ1-2, with D possibly being TRBD1 (5 bases). Deletions cut 0 bases from V and 4 bases from J, with 15 bases between. The CDR3 has 15 residues. Germline V CDR1 and CDR2: DFQATT, SNEGSKA (reference sequence). The CDR3 DNA reads TGCAGTGCTAGAGATATTCGCGAGGGGACCTATGGCTACACCTTC. Amino acids: CSARDIREGTYGYTF.

Note on this clonotype: This may be a read error: a much more frequent sequence differs by one nucleotide. V is TRBV5-1 and J is TRBJ1-1; TRBD1 matches at 7 bases. This CDR3 has 14 amino acids. J lost 5 bases, V lost 4 bases, and 8 bases had no gene match. CDR1 is SGHRS and CDR2 is YFSETQ in the germline V gene. CDR3 DNA sequence: TGCGCCAGCAGCGGAGGACAGGTGAGGACTGAAGCTTTCTTT. It specifies CASSGGQVRTEAFF.

The chain couples TRBV9 to TRBJ2-1; D is possibly TRBD1 or TRBD2 (6 bases each). CDR3 length: 15 residues. CDR1 SGDLS and CDR2 YYNGEE come from the germline V gene. V was cut by 0 bases and J by 7 bases, with 14 bases left in between. The CDR3 reads CASSVVGGPPNEQFF. The CDR3 coding sequence is TGTGCCAGCAGCGTAGTTGGGGGGCCTCCTAATGAGCAGTTCTTC.

This clonotype was seen repeatedly, ten times or more. CDR3 region: CSAPGGSEKLFF. The CDR3 coding sequence is TGCAGTGCCCCCGGGGGCTCTGAAAAACTGTTTTTT. The chain combines TRBV20-1 with TRBJ1-4; tentative D call: TRBD1 (6 bases). CDR3 length: 12 amino acids. Trimming took off 6 bases at V and 7 bases at J, with 12 bases between the two ends. The germline gives CDR1 DFQATT, CDR2 SNEGSKA (reference sequence).

This clonotype was found many times. The chain joins TRBV20-1 to TRBJ2-1, with 10 bases matching TRBD2. CDR1 and CDR2 (germline): DFQATT, SNEGSKA (reference sequence). Losses at the gene ends were 2 bases for V and 10 bases for J; bases not matched to a gene: 11. The CDR3 has 15 amino acids. As DNA, the CDR3 is TGCAGTGCTAGAAATGTCGGGACTAGCGTAGGAGAGCAGTTCTTC. It yields the protein CSARNVGTSVGEQFF.

Ten or more counts support this clonotype. The chain is built from TRBV5-1 and TRBJ1-2; 8 bases match TRBD1. CDR1 SGHRS and CDR2 YFSETQ come from the germline V gene. V lost 3 bases, J lost 10 bases, and 8 bases stayed unmatched. This CDR3 has 13 amino acids. In DNA form, the CDR3 reads TGCGCCAGCAGCTCCGGACAGGGCAGTGTCTACACCTTC. It yields the protein CASSSGQGSVYTF.